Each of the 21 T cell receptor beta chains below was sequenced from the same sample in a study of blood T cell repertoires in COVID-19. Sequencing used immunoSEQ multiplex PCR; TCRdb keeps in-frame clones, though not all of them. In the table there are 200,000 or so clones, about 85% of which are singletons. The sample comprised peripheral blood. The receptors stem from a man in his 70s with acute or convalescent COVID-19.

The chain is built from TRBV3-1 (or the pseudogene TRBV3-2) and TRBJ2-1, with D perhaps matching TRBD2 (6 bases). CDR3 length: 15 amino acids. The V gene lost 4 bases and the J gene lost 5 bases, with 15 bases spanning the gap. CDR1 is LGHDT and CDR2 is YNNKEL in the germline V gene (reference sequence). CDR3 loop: CASSPGSGADNEQFF. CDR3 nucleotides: TGTGCCAGCAGCCCTGGGTCGGGAGCGGACAATGAGCAGTTCTTC.

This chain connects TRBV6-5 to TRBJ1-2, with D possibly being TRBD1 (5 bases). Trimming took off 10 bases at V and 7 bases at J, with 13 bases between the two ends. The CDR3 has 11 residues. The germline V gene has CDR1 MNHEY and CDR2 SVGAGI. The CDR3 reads CATGGGGGYTF. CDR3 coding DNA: TGTGCCACTGGTGGGGGGGGTGGCTACACCTTC.

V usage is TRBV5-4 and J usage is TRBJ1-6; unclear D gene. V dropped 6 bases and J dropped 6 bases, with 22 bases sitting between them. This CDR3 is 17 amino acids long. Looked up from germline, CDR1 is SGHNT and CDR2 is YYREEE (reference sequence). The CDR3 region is CASTRAGRFLRNSPLHF. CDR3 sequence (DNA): TGTGCCAGCACTAGAGCGGGCAGATTCCTCCGTAATTCACCCCTCCACTTT.

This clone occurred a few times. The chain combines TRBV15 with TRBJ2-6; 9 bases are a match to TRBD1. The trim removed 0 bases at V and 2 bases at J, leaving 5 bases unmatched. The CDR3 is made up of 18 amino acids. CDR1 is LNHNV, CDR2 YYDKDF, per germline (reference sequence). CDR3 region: CATSRDLQGATGANVLTF. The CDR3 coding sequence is TGTGCCACCAGCAGAGATTTACAGGGGGCGACTGGGGCCAACGTCCTGACTTTC.

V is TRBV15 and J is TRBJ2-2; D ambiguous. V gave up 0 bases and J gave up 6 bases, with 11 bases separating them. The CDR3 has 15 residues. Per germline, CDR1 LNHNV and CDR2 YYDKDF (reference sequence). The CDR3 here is CATSRDRLPPGELFF. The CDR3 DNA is TGTGCCACCAGCAGAGATCGTCTCCCCCCCGGGGAGCTGTTTTTT.

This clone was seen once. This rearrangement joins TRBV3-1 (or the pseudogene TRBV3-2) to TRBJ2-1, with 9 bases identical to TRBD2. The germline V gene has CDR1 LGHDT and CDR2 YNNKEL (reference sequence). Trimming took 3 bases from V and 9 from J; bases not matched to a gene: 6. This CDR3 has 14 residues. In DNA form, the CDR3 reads TGTGCCAGCAGCCAGAGTAGCGGGAGTATTGAGCAGTTCTTC. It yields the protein CASSQSSGSIEQFF.

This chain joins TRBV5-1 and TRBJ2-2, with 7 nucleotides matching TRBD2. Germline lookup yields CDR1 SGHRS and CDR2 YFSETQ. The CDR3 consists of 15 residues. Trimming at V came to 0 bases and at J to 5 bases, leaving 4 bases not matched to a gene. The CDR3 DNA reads TGCGCCAGCAGCTTGGGAGAAGCGGGAACCGGGGAGCTGTTTTTT. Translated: CASSLGEAGTGELFF.

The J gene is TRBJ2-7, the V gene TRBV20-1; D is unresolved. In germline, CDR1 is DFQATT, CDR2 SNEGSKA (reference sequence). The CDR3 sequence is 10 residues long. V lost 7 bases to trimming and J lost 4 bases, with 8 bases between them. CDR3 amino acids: CSVGEYEQYF. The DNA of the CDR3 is TGCAGTGTGGGCGAGTACGAGCAGTACTTC.

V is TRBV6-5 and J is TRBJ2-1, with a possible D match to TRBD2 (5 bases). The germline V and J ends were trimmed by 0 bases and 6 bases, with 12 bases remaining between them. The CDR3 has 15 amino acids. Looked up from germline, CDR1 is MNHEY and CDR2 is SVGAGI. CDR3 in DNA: TGTGCCAGCAGTTACTCGCCTAGCTCCCCCAATGAGCAGTTCTTC. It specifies CASSYSPSSPNEQFF.

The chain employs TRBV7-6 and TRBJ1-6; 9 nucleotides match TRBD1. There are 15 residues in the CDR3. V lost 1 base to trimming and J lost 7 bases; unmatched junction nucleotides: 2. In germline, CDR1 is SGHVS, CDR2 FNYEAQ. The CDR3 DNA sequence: TGTGCCAGCAGCTTAGGTGGGACAGGGAATTCACCCCTCCACTTT. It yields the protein CASSLGGTGNSPLHF.

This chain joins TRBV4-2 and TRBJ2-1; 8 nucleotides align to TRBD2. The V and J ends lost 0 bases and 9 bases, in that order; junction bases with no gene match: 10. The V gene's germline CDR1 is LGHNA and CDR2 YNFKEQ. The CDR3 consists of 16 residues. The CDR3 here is CASSQEGASGLGEQFF. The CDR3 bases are TGTGCCAGCAGCCAAGAAGGGGCTAGCGGGCTGGGTGAGCAGTTCTTC.

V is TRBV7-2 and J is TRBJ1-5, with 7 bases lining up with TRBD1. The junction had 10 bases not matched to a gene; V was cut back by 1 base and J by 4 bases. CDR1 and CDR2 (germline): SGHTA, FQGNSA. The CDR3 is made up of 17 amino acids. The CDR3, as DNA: TGTGCCAGCAGCTTAGGCCCCTCCGGGACAGTGAATCAGCCCCAGCATTTT. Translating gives CASSLGPSGTVNQPQHF. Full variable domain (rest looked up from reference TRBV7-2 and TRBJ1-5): GAGVSQSPSNKVTEKGKDVELRCDPISGHTALYWYRQSLGQGLEFLIYFQGNSAPDKSGLPSDRFSAERTGGSVSTLTIQRTQQEDSAVYLCASSLGPSGTVNQPQHFGDGTRLSIL.

The CDR3 region is CASSQTGPVGNTIYF. CDR3 DNA: TGTGCCAGCAGTCAGACAGGGCCTGTTGGAAACACCATATATTTT. The chain has TRBV27 and TRBJ1-3; TRBD1 aligns across 7 bases. J lost 3 bases, V lost 5 bases, and 7 bases had no gene match. The CDR3 is 15 amino acids. CDR1 is MNHEY and CDR2 is SMNVEV in the germline V gene (reference sequence).

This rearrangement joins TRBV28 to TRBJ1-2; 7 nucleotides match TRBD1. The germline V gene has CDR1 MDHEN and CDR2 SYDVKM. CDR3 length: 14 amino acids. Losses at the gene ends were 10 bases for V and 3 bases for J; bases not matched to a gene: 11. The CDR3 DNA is TGTGCCACCTTAATAGCAGGGGGTGACTATGGCTACACCTTC. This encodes CATLIAGGDYGYTF.

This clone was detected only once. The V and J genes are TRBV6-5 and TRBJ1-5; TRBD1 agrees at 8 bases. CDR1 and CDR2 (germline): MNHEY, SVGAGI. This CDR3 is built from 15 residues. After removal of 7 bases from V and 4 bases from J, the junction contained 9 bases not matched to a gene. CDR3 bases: TGTGCCAGCACCGCTACAGGGGGAGCGAATCAGCCCCAGCATTTT. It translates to CASTATGGANQPQHF.

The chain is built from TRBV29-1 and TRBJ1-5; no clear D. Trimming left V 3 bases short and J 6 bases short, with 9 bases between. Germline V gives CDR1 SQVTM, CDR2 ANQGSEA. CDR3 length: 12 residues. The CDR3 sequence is CSVEADGQPQHF. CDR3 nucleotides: TGCAGCGTTGAGGCGGATGGTCAGCCCCAGCATTTT.

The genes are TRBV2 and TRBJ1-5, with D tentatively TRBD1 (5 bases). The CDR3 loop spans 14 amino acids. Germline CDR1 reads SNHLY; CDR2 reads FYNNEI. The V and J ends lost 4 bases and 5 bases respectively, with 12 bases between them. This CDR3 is CASSAYAGDQPQHF. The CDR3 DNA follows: TGTGCCAGCAGTGCCTATGCGGGGGATCAGCCCCAGCATTTT.

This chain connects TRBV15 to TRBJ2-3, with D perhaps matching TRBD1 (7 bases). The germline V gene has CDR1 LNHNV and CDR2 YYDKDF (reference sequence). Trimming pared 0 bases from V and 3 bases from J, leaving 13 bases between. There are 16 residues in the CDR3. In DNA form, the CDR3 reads TGTGCCACCAGCAGAGAAGTAGCAGGGGGGACAGATACGCAGTATTTT. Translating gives CATSREVAGGTDTQYF.

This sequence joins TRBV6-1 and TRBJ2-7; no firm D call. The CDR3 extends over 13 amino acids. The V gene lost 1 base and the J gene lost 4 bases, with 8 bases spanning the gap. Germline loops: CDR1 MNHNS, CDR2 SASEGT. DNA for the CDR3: TGTGCCAGCAGTGAAGGGCACCCGTACGAGCAGTACTTC. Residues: CASSEGHPYEQYF.

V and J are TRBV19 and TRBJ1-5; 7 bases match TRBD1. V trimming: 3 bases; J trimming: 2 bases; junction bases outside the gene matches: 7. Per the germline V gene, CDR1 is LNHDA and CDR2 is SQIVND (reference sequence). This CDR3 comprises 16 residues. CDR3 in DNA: TGTGCCAGTAGTATTTTAGGGGGCGGGGGCAATCAGCCCCAGCATTTT. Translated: CASSILGGGGNQPQHF.

The DNA of the CDR3 is TGTGCCAGCAGCTTAGGGGACAGGCCTAATCAGCCCCAGCATTTT. Translated, it gives CASSLGDRPNQPQHF. The chain recombines TRBV7-2 with TRBJ1-5, with 8 positions matching TRBD1. The CDR3 has 15 residues. V shed 1 base and J 4 bases; nucleotides not matched to a gene: 3. From germline, CDR1 is SGHTA and CDR2 FQGNSA.